Listed below are T cell receptor beta chains from one sample, sequenced in a study of OX40 agonist ivuxolimab in advanced cancers. Here immunoSEQ multiplex PCR was the method, and the copy in TCRdb shows in-frame clones only, minus some. Seen here are fewer than 85,000 clones, around 92% observed once, and the top ten hold roughly 0.56%. This specimen consisted of CD4+ or CD8+ T cells sorted from blood, obtained in a trial of the OX40 agonist ivuxolimab. Receptors were obtained from an adult with an advanced solid tumor such as melanoma, head and neck, liver or kidney cancer. Each CDR3 is given with its conserved first and last residue. Each record gives: V gene, clone size, D gene, J gene, CDR3 length, CDR3 protein, CDR3 DNA. A D gene is named only where the DNA matches it firmly. Not all rows give a size; the values are once, few, many and, for expanded clones, a class.

TRBV11-3	few	NA	TRBJ2-1	15	CASSPGVRASDEQFF	TGTGCCAGCAGCCCCGGAGTCAGGGCTTCGGATGAGCAGTTCTTC
TRBV7-7	NA	NA	TRBJ2-2	16	CASSQETTPNTGELFF	TGTGCTAGCAGCCAAGAGACTACCCCGAACACCGGGGAGCTGTTTTTT
TRBV11-1	NA	NA	TRBJ2-7	13	CASSLGVEYEQYF	TGTGCCAGCAGCTTAGGCGTGGAATACGAGCAGTACTTC
TRBV7-2	NA	NA	TRBJ2-5	11	CASSLIETQYF	TGTGCCAGCAGCTTAATCGAGACCCAGTACTTC
TRBV6-4	NA	TRBD2	TRBJ2-3	16	CASSDLPSGSRDTQYF	TGTGCCAGCAGTGACCTCCCTAGCGGGAGTAGAGATACGCAGTATTTT
TRBV7-2	NA	NA	TRBJ2-1	15	CASSPRGFSYNEQFF	TGTGCCAGCAGCCCCCGTGGCTTCTCCTACAATGAGCAGTTCTTC
TRBV19	few	NA	TRBJ1-1	13	CASSYGANTEAFF	TGTGCCAGTAGCTACGGGGCGAACACTGAAGCTTTCTTT
TRBV5-4	NA	TRBD1	TRBJ1-2	17	CASTRGDRGLGGYGYTF	TGTGCCAGCACCCGGGGGGACAGGGGGCTAGGAGGGTATGGCTACACCTTC
TRBV2	once	TRBD2	TRBJ2-7	15	CASSRTSRALYEQYF	TGTGCCAGCAGCCGGACTAGCCGCGCCCTCTACGAGCAGTACTTC
TRBV28	NA	NA	TRBJ2-3	14	CASTDSISTDTQYF	TGTGCCAGCACAGACAGCATTAGCACAGATACGCAGTATTTT
TRBV19	NA	NA	TRBJ2-5	15	CASSARQLGGETQYF	TGTGCCAGTAGTGCCCGACAGCTGGGCGGAGAGACCCAGTACTTC
TRBV19	NA	NA	TRBJ2-7	14	CASSIDAGSYEQYF	TGTGCCAGTAGTATAGATGCGGGCTCCTACGAGCAGTACTTC
TRBV19	NA	TRBD1	TRBJ2-4	18	CASSLPMTGRLTKNIQYF	TGTGCCAGTAGTCTCCCGATGACAGGGAGATTGACCAAAAACATTCAGTACTTC
TRBV9	NA	TRBD2	TRBJ2-2	16	CASSVSSGSFTGELFF	TGTGCCAGCAGCGTTTCTAGCGGGAGTTTCACCGGGGAGCTGTTTTTT
TRBV7-6	NA	NA	TRBJ2-1	14	CASSLGVQANEQFF	TGTGCCAGCAGCTTAGGCGTACAGGCGAATGAGCAGTTCTTC
TRBV7-2	NA	NA	TRBJ2-6	15	CASSFRNSGANVLTF	TGTGCCAGCAGCTTTAGGAACTCTGGGGCCAACGTCCTGACTTTC
TRBV7-2	NA	NA	TRBJ2-2	16	CASSADSGRGTGELFF	TGTGCCAGCAGCGCGGACAGTGGTAGAGGCACCGGGGAGCTGTTTTTT
TRBV28	NA	NA	TRBJ2-7	14	CASSLTGRVYEQYF	TGTGCCAGCAGTTTAACGGGTAGGGTCTACGAGCAGTACTTC
TRBV4-3	NA	NA	TRBJ1-2	14	CASSQEQGLGGYTF	TGCGCCAGCAGCCAGGAACAGGGTCTGGGCGGCTACACCTTC
TRBV6-1	NA	NA	TRBJ2-3	13	CASCDTRIGTQYF	TGTGCCAGCTGCGACACCCGGATTGGTACGCAGTATTTT
TRBV7-2	NA	NA	TRBJ2-2	15	CASSFPPSNTGELFF	TGTGCCAGCAGCTTTCCGCCCTCGAACACCGGGGAGCTGTTTTTT
TRBV14	NA	NA	TRBJ2-7	14	CASSQDLVRQEQYF	TGTGCCAGCAGCCAAGATCTGGTCCGCCAGGAGCAGTACTTC
TRBV5-1	NA	TRBD2	TRBJ2-1	17	CASSLEVAGGLFNEQFF	TGCGCCAGCAGCTTGGAGGTCGCGGGAGGGCTTTTCAATGAGCAGTTCTTC
TRBV5-4	once	NA	TRBJ2-6	13	CASSYSGANVLTF	TGTGCCAGCAGCTACTCTGGGGCCAACGTCCTGACTTTC
TRBV19	NA	TRBD2	TRBJ2-1	16	CASSPRLAGAKYEQFF	TGTGCCAGTAGTCCCCGACTAGCGGGAGCCAAGTATGAGCAGTTCTTC
TRBV2	NA	NA	TRBJ1-2	14	CASRPLGPLYGYTF	TGTGCCAGCCGACCCCTCGGACCACTTTATGGCTACACCTTC
TRBV10-3	few	TRBD1	TRBJ1-2	13	CALKQGQGDPYTF	TGTGCCCTAAAGCAGGGACAGGGTGACCCCTACACCTTC
TRBV11-1	NA	TRBD1	TRBJ2-2	15	CASNNRDRNTGELFF	TGTGCCAGCAATAACCGGGACAGGAACACCGGGGAGCTGTTTTTT
TRBV7-3	NA	NA	TRBJ2-3	13	CASSSFSTDTQYF	TGTGCCAGCAGCTCCTTTAGCACAGATACGCAGTATTTT
TRBV11-3	NA	TRBD2	TRBJ2-2	16	CASSFTGRYNTGELFF	TGTGCCAGCAGCTTCACCGGGAGGTATAACACCGGGGAGCTGTTTTTT
TRBV4-2	NA	TRBD2	TRBJ2-7	19	CASSQRPGLAGGSSYEQYF	TGTGCCAGCAGCCAGAGGCCGGGACTAGCGGGAGGGAGCTCCTACGAGCAGTACTTC
TRBV5-4	NA	NA	TRBJ2-5	14	CASSLRADQETQYF	TGTGCCAGCAGCTTGAGGGCAGACCAAGAGACCCAGTACTTC
TRBV7-2	NA	TRBD2	TRBJ2-7	14	CASRSGTSAHEQYF	TGTGCCAGCAGATCCGGGACTAGCGCCCACGAGCAGTACTTC
TRBV11-2	NA	TRBD1	TRBJ1-1	15	CASSFRTGMGTEAFF	TGTGCCAGCAGCTTCAGGACAGGGATGGGCACTGAAGCTTTCTTT
TRBV2	once	TRBD2	TRBJ2-1	14	CASSRLAGINEQFF	TGTGCCAGCAGTAGACTAGCGGGAATCAATGAGCAGTTCTTC
TRBV27	NA	NA	TRBJ2-7	14	CASSPRVMVYEQYF	TGTGCCAGCAGCCCCAGGGTAATGGTCTACGAGCAGTACTTC
TRBV5-1	once	TRBD2	TRBJ2-1	15	CASSLTGGGMAEQFF	TGCGCCAGCAGCTTAACAGGCGGGGGGATGGCTGAGCAGTTCTTC
TRBV11-3	NA	NA	TRBJ2-1	11	CASSFSDSQFF	TGTGCCAGCAGCTTCTCGGACTCTCAGTTCTTC
TRBV7-3	NA	NA	TRBJ2-1	16	CASSQMGGTLANEQFF	TGTGCCAGCAGCCAAATGGGCGGGACCTTGGCCAATGAGCAGTTCTTC
TRBV6-6	NA	NA	TRBJ1-4	14	CASSYGAGSEKLFF	TGTGCCAGCAGTTACGGGGCGGGCAGTGAAAAACTGTTTTTT
TRBV5-4	NA	TRBD2	TRBJ2-1	16	CASSDLLAGDYNEQFF	TGTGCCAGCAGCGACCTACTAGCGGGGGACTACAATGAGCAGTTCTTC
TRBV28	NA	NA	TRBJ2-3	12	CASSLASRTQYF	TGTGCCAGCAGTTTAGCGTCGCGTACGCAGTATTTT
TRBV28	few	TRBD1	TRBJ1-2	13	CASTGQARFGYTF	TGTGCCAGCACAGGACAGGCGCGTTTTGGCTACACCTTC
TRBV27	NA	NA	TRBJ2-5	16	CASRTRSWLAKETQYF	TGTGCCAGCAGGACTAGGTCTTGGCTCGCGAAAGAGACCCAGTACTTC
TRBV7-2	once	NA	TRBJ1-2	13	CASSLPPGDGYTF	TGTGCCAGCAGCTTACCACCCGGGGATGGCTACACCTTC
TRBV4-3	NA	NA	TRBJ2-3	19	CASSHEPPLGGGITDTQYF	TGCGCCAGCAGCCACGAACCGCCCCTAGGTGGGGGGATCACAGATACGCAGTATTTT
TRBV28	NA	TRBD1	TRBJ1-1	17	CASSLRRGLVYDTEAFF	TGTGCCAGCAGCCTCCGCAGGGGGCTTGTTTATGACACTGAAGCTTTCTTT
TRBV5-5	NA	TRBD1	TRBJ2-1	15	CASILRDRGYNEQFF	TGTGCCAGCATCCTCCGGGACAGGGGGTACAATGAGCAGTTCTTC
TRBV19	once	NA	TRBJ1-5	15	CASSIWGDSNQPQHF	TGTGCCAGTAGTATATGGGGGGATAGCAATCAGCCCCAGCATTTT
TRBV7-6	NA	NA	TRBJ2-3	15	CASSSRSTGSDTQYF	TGTGCCAGCAGCTCCCGATCGACCGGGTCAGATACGCAGTATTTT
TRBV11-3	NA	NA	TRBJ2-3	14	CASSLVAAADTQYF	TGTGCCAGCAGCTTAGTAGCAGCAGCGGATACGCAGTATTTT
TRBV10-3	NA	NA	TRBJ2-3	15	CAISEMGGRTDTQYF	TGTGCCATCAGTGAAATGGGGGGGCGGACAGATACGCAGTATTTT
TRBV5-4	NA	NA	TRBJ2-5	13	CASSLDREETQYF	TGTGCCAGCAGCTTGGATCGGGAAGAGACCCAGTACTTC
TRBV7-9	NA	TRBD1	TRBJ2-7	15	CASSFSGTGGYEQYF	TGTGCCAGCAGCTTCTCCGGGACAGGGGGCTACGAGCAGTACTTC
TRBV11-2	NA	TRBD2	TRBJ2-3	15	CASSFSGRMTDTQYF	TGTGCCAGCAGCTTTAGCGGGAGGATGACAGATACGCAGTATTTT
TRBV6-1	NA	NA	TRBJ1-4	15	CASSVGQTRPQKLFF	TGTGCCAGCAGTGTTGGACAGACGAGACCTCAAAAACTGTTTTTT
TRBV28	NA	NA	TRBJ1-5	19	CASSFPTASLGGGNQPQHF	TGTGCCAGCAGTTTCCCGACAGCCTCACTAGGGGGTGGGAATCAGCCCCAGCATTTT
TRBV30	NA	TRBD1	TRBJ1-2	13	CAWSRRDSSGYTF	TGTGCCTGGAGCCGCAGGGACAGCTCGGGCTACACCTTC
TRBV28	once	NA	TRBJ2-1	11	CASSLYNEQFF	TGTGCCAGCAGTCTGTACAATGAGCAGTTCTTC